The 5 T cell receptor beta chains reported below all come from one sample, sequenced in a study of response to subunit inactivated influenza vaccine. TCRdb reanalysed the RT-PCR reads using MiXCR and keeps one entry per CDR3 protein. The table has approximately 530,000 distinct CDR3 sequences, roughly 8.2% seen once. The sequencing here drew on PBMCs from blood, taken about 23 months after vaccination. These receptors originate from a man between 50 and 70 years old who received an inactivated influenza vaccine.

There are many counts of this clonotype. This chain links TRBV5-1 with TRBJ1-2; D is uncertain. This CDR3 region has 13 residues. Germline V gene data show CDR1 as SGHRS and CDR2 as YFSETQ. With 0 bases removed from V and 7 bases from J, the gap between germline ends came to 10 bases. The CDR3 reads CASSLGLKGGYTF. The CDR3 nucleotides are TGCGCCAGCAGCTTGGGTCTCAAGGGTGGCTACACCTTC.

This clonotype was observed at least ten times. This chain joins TRBV6-2 or TRBV6-3 and TRBJ1-1; D uncertain. Germline V gene data show CDR1 as MNHEY and CDR2 as SVGEGT. This CDR3 spans 12 amino acids. The V end lost 0 bases, the J end lost 7 bases, and 6 bases lay between the germline ends. In DNA form, the CDR3 reads TGTGCCAGCAGTTACTCGGCGGGTGAAGCTTTCTTT. The encoded protein is CASSYSAGEAFF.

The sample holds a few counts of this clonotype. The chain links TRBV12-3 or TRBV12-4 to TRBJ2-1; 7 nucleotides agree with TRBD2. This CDR3 region has 14 residues. Trimming at V came to 6 bases and at J to 5 bases, leaving 7 bases not matched to a gene. CDR3 loop: CASSLKGTNNEQFF. In nucleotides, the CDR3 is TGTGCCAGCAGCCTTAAGGGGACTAACAATGAGCAGTTCTTC.

This clonotype showed up many times. The V and J genes are TRBV19 and TRBJ2-2; D gene ambiguous. The V gene's germline CDR1 is LNHDA and CDR2 SQIVND (reference sequence). There are 15 residues in the CDR3. Trimming shortened V by 5 bases and J by 3 bases, and 13 bases separated the two germline ends. The CDR3, as DNA: TGTGCCAGTAGTGCCCACAGAGGAGACACCGGGGAGCTGTTTTTT. Protein product: CASSAHRGDTGELFF.

This clonotype was observed a few times. The chain recombines TRBV30 with TRBJ1-1; no clear D gene. V lost 5 bases and J 0 bases, leaving 10 bases between the germline ends. The germline gives CDR1 GTSNPN, CDR2 SVGIG (reference sequence). This CDR3 spans 13 amino acids. As DNA, the CDR3 is TGTGCCTGGGACCCGGGCCTGAACACTGAAGCTTTCTTT. Its protein product is CAWDPGLNTEAFF.